This TCR beta chain was captured in a study of blood T cell repertoires in COVID-19. The trim removed 4 bases at V and 5 bases at J, leaving 11 bases unmatched. The CDR3 totals 16 residues. Per the germline V gene, CDR1 is SGHKS and CDR2 is YYEKEE (reference sequence). The study drew participants aged about 18 to 89 years from 24 US areas. For recovered donors of Cohort 3, there were two negative PCRs, clearance, or symptom resolution. Original data processing: Reference gene primers were amplified, and this amplification served to estimate nucleated cell counts. Sequencing was performed with immunoSEQ multiplex PCR; in TCRdb, only in-frame clones are kept and a portion is missing. The V and J calls and clone size were taken over from that table, and D and trimming were inferred from the DNA. The table records roughly 280,000 clones, about 87% of them present only once.

The chain links TRBV5-5 to TRBJ2-5, with 10 bases fitting TRBD1. The sequence derives from a woman between 45 and 65 years old who had recovered from COVID-19. The sequencing sample was made of PBMCs or T cells enriched from blood (not recorded which). The CDR3 DNA is TGTGCCAGCAGCCCTCCCGGTGGACAGGGGGTGGAGACCCAGTACTTC. Translation gives CASSPPGGQGVETQYF.